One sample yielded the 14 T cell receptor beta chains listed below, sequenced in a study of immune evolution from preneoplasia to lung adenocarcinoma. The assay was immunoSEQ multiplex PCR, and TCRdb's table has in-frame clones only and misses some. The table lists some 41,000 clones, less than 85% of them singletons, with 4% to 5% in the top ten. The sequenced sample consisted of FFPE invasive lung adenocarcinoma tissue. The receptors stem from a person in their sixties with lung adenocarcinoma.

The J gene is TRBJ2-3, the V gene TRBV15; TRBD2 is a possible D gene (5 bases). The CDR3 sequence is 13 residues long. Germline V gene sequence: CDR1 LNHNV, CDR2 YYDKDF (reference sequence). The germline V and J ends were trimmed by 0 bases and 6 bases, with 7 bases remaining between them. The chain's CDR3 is CATSREAADTQYF. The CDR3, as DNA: TGTGCCACCAGCAGAGAAGCGGCGGATACGCAGTATTTT.

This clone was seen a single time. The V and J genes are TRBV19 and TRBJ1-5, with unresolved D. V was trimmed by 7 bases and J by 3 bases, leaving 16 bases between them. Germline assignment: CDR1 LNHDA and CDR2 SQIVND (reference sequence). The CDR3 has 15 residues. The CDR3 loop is CASTKDGETNQPQHF. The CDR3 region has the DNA TGTGCCAGTACCAAGGATGGGGAAACCAATCAGCCCCAGCATTTT.

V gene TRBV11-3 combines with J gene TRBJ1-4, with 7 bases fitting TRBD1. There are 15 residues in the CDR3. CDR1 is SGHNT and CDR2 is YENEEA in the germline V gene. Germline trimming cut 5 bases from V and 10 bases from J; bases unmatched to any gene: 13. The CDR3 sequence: CASSTRTGLKRKLFF. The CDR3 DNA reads TGTGCCAGCAGCACCCGGACAGGACTGAAGAGAAAACTGTTTTTT.

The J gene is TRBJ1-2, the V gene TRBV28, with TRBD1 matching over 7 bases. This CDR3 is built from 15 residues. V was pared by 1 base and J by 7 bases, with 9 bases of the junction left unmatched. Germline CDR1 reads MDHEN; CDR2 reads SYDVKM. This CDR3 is CASSLSFWTGGGYTF. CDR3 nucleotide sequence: TGTGCCAGCAGTTTATCTTTTTGGACAGGCGGTGGCTACACCTTC.

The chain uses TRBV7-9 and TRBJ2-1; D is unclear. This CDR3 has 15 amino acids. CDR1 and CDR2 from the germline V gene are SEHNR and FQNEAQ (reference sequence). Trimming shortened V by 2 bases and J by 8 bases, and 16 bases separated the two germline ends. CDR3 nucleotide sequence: TGTGCCAGCAGCTTACCGGGCCTCACTGGGGATGAGCAGTTCTTC. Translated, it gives CASSLPGLTGDEQFF.

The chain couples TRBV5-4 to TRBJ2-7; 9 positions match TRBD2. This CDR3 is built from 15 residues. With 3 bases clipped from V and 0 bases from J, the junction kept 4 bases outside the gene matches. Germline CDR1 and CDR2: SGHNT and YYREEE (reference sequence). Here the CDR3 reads CASSSTSGFSYEQYF. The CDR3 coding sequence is TGTGCCAGCAGCTCAACTAGCGGGTTCTCCTACGAGCAGTACTTC.

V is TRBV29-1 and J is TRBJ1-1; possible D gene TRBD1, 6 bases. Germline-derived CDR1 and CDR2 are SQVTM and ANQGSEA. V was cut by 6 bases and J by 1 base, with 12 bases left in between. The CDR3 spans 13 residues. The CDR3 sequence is CSVTQGTNTEAFF. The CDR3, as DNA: TGCAGCGTCACACAGGGCACGAACACTGAAGCTTTCTTT.

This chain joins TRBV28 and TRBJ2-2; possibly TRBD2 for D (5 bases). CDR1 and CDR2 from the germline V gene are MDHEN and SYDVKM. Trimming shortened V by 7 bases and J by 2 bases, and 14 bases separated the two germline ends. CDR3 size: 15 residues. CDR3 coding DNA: TGTGCCAGCAAGGACGGACTGCAAAACACCGGGGAGCTGTTTTTT. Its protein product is CASKDGLQNTGELFF.

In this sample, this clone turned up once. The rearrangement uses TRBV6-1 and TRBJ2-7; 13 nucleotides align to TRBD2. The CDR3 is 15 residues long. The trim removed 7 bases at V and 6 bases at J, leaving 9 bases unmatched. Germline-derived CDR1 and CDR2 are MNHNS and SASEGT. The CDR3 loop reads CASNSLAGGWTEQYF. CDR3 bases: TGTGCCAGCAACTCACTAGCGGGAGGGTGGACCGAGCAGTACTTC.

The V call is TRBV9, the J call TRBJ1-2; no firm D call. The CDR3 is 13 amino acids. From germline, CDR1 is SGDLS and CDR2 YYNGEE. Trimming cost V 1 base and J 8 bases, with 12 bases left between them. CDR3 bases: TGTGCCAGCAGCGTAACCTCCTCCGGGGGCTACACCTTC. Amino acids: CASSVTSSGGYTF.

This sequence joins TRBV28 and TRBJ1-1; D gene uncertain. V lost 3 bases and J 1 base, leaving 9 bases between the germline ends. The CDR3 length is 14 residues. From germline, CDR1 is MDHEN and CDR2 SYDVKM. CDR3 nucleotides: TGTGCCAGCAGTTTTATGATGCAGAACACTGAAGCTTTCTTT. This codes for CASSFMMQNTEAFF.

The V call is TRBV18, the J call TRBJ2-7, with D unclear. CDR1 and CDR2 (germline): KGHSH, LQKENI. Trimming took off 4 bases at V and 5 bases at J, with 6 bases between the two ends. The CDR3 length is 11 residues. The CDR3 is CASSRENEQYF. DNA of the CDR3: TGTGCCAGCTCACGCGAAAACGAGCAGTACTTC.

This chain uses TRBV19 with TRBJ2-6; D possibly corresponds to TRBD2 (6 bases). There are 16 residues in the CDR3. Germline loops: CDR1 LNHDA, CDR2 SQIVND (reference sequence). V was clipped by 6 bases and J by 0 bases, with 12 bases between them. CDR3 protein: CASREGTNSGANVLTF. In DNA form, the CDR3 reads TGTGCCAGTAGGGAGGGGACCAACTCTGGGGCCAACGTCCTGACTTTC.

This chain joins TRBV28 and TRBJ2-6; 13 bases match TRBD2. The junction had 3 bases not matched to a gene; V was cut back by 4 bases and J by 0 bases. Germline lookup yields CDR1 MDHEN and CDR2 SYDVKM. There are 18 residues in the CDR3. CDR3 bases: TGTGCCAGCAGTTCCGGGACTAGCGGGACCTCTGGGGCCAACGTCCTGACTTTC. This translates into CASSSGTSGTSGANVLTF.